The 27 T cell receptor beta chains reported below all come from one sample, sequenced in a study of blood T cell repertoires in COVID-19. Assay: immunoSEQ multiplex PCR; the TCRdb copy retains only in-frame clones and omits some. The profile shows around 130,000 clones, 84% of them singletons. The sample taken for sequencing was peripheral blood. These receptors all stem from a woman between 25 and 40 years old who had recovered from COVID-19.

The chain joins TRBV25-1 to TRBJ2-5; TRBD2 is a possible D gene (6 bases). Trimming took 3 bases from V and 3 from J, leaving 11 bases between them. The CDR3 runs 14 residues. CDR1 is MGHDK, CDR2 SYGVNS, per germline. The CDR3 loop reads CASSEYGREETQYF. The DNA of the CDR3 is TGTGCCAGCAGTGAGTACGGGAGAGAAGAGACCCAGTACTTC.

This clone turned up a few times. The rearrangement joins TRBV3-1 (or the pseudogene TRBV3-2) to TRBJ2-7; D perhaps matches TRBD1 (6 bases). Germline CDR1 and CDR2: LGHDT and YNNKEL (reference sequence). The CDR3 sequence is 16 residues long. Trimming stripped 5 bases from V and 1 base from J, with 18 bases between. Written as DNA, the CDR3 is TGTGCCAGCAGCGACTCGGGTGGGGGCGCTTCCTACGAGCAGTACTTC. Amino acids: CASSDSGGGASYEQYF.

V is TRBV27 and J is TRBJ2-3, with D possibly being TRBD2 (5 bases). Between the trimmed V and J ends, which lost 7 bases and 11 bases, there was a span of 16 bases. Germline-derived CDR1 and CDR2 are MNHEY and SMNVEV (reference sequence). This CDR3 has 12 residues. The CDR3 DNA is TGTGCCAGCACCTCAGGTGGGAGAATGCAGTATTTT. This gives the protein CASTSGGRMQYF.

The chain employs TRBV9 and TRBJ2-2, with 8 nucleotides matching TRBD1. J was trimmed by 2 bases and V by 1 base; bases with no gene match: 4. This CDR3 has 16 amino acids. Germline V gene data show CDR1 as SGDLS and CDR2 as YYNGEE. In DNA form, the CDR3 reads TGTGCCAGCAGCGTACAACAGGGGGGTAACACCGGGGAGCTGTTTTTT. Residues: CASSVQQGGNTGELFF.

The chain is built from TRBV29-1 and TRBJ1-6; 7 positions agree with TRBD1. Losses at the gene ends were 6 bases for V and 0 bases for J; bases not matched to a gene: 5. Germline-derived CDR1 and CDR2 are SQVTM and ANQGSEA. The CDR3 has 15 amino acids. CDR3 DNA sequence: TGCAGCGTCGCGACAGGGAGCTCCTATAATTCACCCCTCCACTTT. Amino acids: CSVATGSSYNSPLHF.

This chain uses TRBV30 with TRBJ1-1, with 7 bases identical to TRBD1. CDR1 GTSNPN and CDR2 SVGIG come from the germline V gene (reference sequence). The CDR3 runs 14 residues. The trim removed 4 bases at V and 5 bases at J, leaving 10 bases unmatched. CDR3 sequence: CAWILTGVWTEAFF. Here the CDR3 DNA reads TGTGCCTGGATCCTTACAGGGGTGTGGACTGAAGCTTTCTTT.

This rearrangement joins TRBV2 to TRBJ1-2; unclear D gene. CDR3 length: 11 amino acids. V shed 11 bases and J shed 7 bases, with 14 bases lying between them. Germline loops: CDR1 SNHLY, CDR2 FYNNEI. DNA of the CDR3: TGTGCCGTCGGAGCGGGTTCTGGCTACACCTTC. This translates into CAVGAGSGYTF.

This clone was found once. The chain employs TRBV18 and TRBJ1-2; 8 bases line up with TRBD1. With V trimmed by 2 bases and J by 8 bases, 10 bases remained unmatched. The CDR3 is 15 residues long. The germline CDR1 and CDR2 sequences are KGHSH and LQKENI. CDR3 protein: CASSPIGGTGSGYTF. DNA for the CDR3: TGTGCCAGCTCACCAATTGGGGGGACAGGTTCGGGCTACACCTTC.

The CDR3, as DNA: TGCAGCGTAAATCAGGGGAACTATGGCTACACCTTC. This encodes CSVNQGNYGYTF. The chain links TRBV29-1 to TRBJ1-2; possibly TRBD1 for D (6 bases). This CDR3 contains 12 residues. V dropped 6 bases and J dropped 2 bases, with 10 bases sitting between them. Germline CDR1 is SQVTM and CDR2 is ANQGSEA.

This chain joins TRBV6-5 and TRBJ1-1; no clear D gene. The CDR3 has 13 residues. Germline assignment: CDR1 MNHEY and CDR2 SVGAGI. V lost 6 bases and J 3 bases, leaving 11 bases between the germline ends. CDR3 sequence: CASREVGYTEAFF. CDR3 bases: TGTGCCAGCAGGGAGGTGGGGTACACTGAAGCTTTCTTT.

The chain uses TRBV5-1 and TRBJ1-2, with 11 nucleotides matching TRBD1. The CDR3 has 14 amino acids. V shed 4 bases, J shed 3 bases, and the junction held 2 bases outside the gene matches. In germline, CDR1 is SGHRS, CDR2 YFSETQ. This CDR3 is CASSLGQGDYGYTF. The CDR3 nucleotides read TGCGCCAGCAGCCTGGGACAGGGGGACTATGGCTACACCTTC.

The chain combines TRBV4-2 with TRBJ1-2; D is undetermined. The V gene lost 1 base and the J gene lost 4 bases, with 7 bases spanning the gap. Germline CDR1 reads LGHNA; CDR2 reads YNFKEQ. CDR3 length: 13 amino acids. CDR3 bases: TGTGCCAGCAGCCAAGGAGGGTCCTATGGCTACACCTTC. Translated: CASSQGGSYGYTF.

V gene TRBV4-2 combines with J gene TRBJ1-4, with unresolved D. V was shortened by 4 bases and J by 3 bases, with 18 bases between the two germline ends. In germline, CDR1 is LGHNA, CDR2 YNFKEQ. CDR3 length: 17 residues. CDR3: CASSLTLVQRSNEKLFF. CDR3 DNA sequence: TGTGCCAGCAGCCTAACCCTTGTTCAACGGTCTAATGAAAAACTGTTTTTT.

This clone was detected only a few times. The chain employs TRBV18 and TRBJ2-1, with 10 bases identical to TRBD2. The junction had 5 bases not matched to a gene; V was cut back by 2 bases and J by 1 base. The CDR3 length is 17 residues. The V gene's germline CDR1 is KGHSH and CDR2 LQKENI. CDR3 sequence: CASSPIPSGSSYNEQFF. CDR3 nucleotide sequence: TGTGCCAGCTCACCAATCCCTAGCGGGAGTTCCTACAATGAGCAGTTCTTC.

The CDR3 loop is CASSPGGKGFMQPQHF. The CDR3 region has the DNA TGTGCCAGCAGCCCAGGGGGCAAGGGGTTCATGCAGCCCCAGCATTTT. This chain links TRBV3-1 (or the pseudogene TRBV3-2) with TRBJ1-5; 8 nucleotides align to TRBD1. The junction had 12 bases not matched to a gene; V was cut back by 4 bases and J by 7 bases. CDR3 size: 16 residues. CDR1 and CDR2 from the germline V gene are LGHDT and YNNKEL (reference sequence).

V usage is TRBV28 and J usage is TRBJ1-3; D is perhaps TRBD1 (5 bases). This CDR3 has 16 residues. Between the trimmed V and J ends, which lost 5 bases and 0 bases, there was a span of 14 bases. Germline V gives CDR1 MDHEN, CDR2 SYDVKM. CDR3 nucleotides: TGTGCCAGCAGTCATGGGGGGATCCGCTCTGGAAACACCATATATTTT. Translating gives CASSHGGIRSGNTIYF.

The chain couples TRBV6-5 to TRBJ2-2, with a tentative D call TRBD1 (6 bases). V gave up 5 bases and J gave up 1 base, with 8 bases separating them. CDR3 size: 14 residues. Germline V gives CDR1 MNHEY, CDR2 SVGAGI. CDR3 sequence (DNA): TGTGCCAGCAGTCTGGGACAGAACACCGGGGAGCTGTTTTTT. This sequence encodes CASSLGQNTGELFF.

The chain links TRBV3-1 (or the pseudogene TRBV3-2) to TRBJ2-5; 8 nucleotides line up with TRBD2. Trimming removed 0 bases from V and 5 bases from J; junction bases left unmatched: 23. The germline CDR1 and CDR2 sequences are LGHDT and YNNKEL (reference sequence). The CDR3 sequence is 21 residues long. The CDR3 loop is CASSQDLWGVAGTHQWETQYF. The CDR3 DNA reads TGTGCCAGCAGCCAAGATCTTTGGGGTGTAGCGGGAACGCACCAGTGGGAGACCCAGTACTTC.

The chain employs TRBV14 and TRBJ1-2; maybe TRBD1 (5 bases). V was clipped by 3 bases and J by 1 base, with 6 bases between them. CDR3 size: 13 residues. In germline, CDR1 is SGHDN, CDR2 FVKESK. The CDR3 reads CASSQGHNYGYTF. CDR3 nucleotide sequence: TGTGCCAGCAGCCAGGGGCATAACTATGGCTACACCTTC.

The CDR3 DNA is TGTGCCAGCAGGGCATTAGCGGGGGGGCTGGATACGCAGTATTTT. Translating it yields CASRALAGGLDTQYF. The chain links TRBV2 to TRBJ2-3; 11 bases are shared with TRBD2. The CDR3 has 15 amino acids. The J segment lost 6 bases and the V segment lost 6 bases, leaving 8 bases of the junction unmatched. The germline gives CDR1 SNHLY, CDR2 FYNNEI.

This clone is a singleton in its sample. The rearrangement uses TRBV15 and TRBJ2-1, with 8 bases aligning to TRBD2. The CDR3 is made up of 16 amino acids. J lost 4 bases, V lost 3 bases, and 8 bases had no gene match. Germline-derived CDR1 and CDR2 are LNHNV and YYDKDF (reference sequence). The CDR3 nucleotides read TGTGCCACCAGCAGCGTCATTGGCGGGGGGTACAATGAGCAGTTCTTC. Its translation is CATSSVIGGGYNEQFF. Filled out from reference TRBV15 and TRBJ2-1, the complete variable domain reads DAMVIQNPRYQVTQFGKPVTLSCSQTLNHNVMYWYQQKSSQAPKLLFHYYDKDFNNEADTPDNFQSRRPNTSFCFLDIRSPGLGDTAMYLCATSSVIGGGYNEQFFGPGTRLTVL.

The chain employs TRBV29-1 and TRBJ2-7, with D perhaps matching TRBD1 (6 bases). This CDR3 is built from 12 residues. Trimming removed 4 bases at V and 3 bases at J, with 10 bases between. Germline V gives CDR1 SQVTM, CDR2 ANQGSEA. CDR3 residues: CSVGTGFYEQYF. The CDR3, as DNA: TGCAGCGTTGGAACAGGGTTCTACGAGCAGTACTTC.

The gene calls are TRBV29-1 and TRBJ2-1, with 9 bases fitting TRBD1. The V gene's germline CDR1 is SQVTM and CDR2 ANQGSEA. V lost 8 bases to trimming and J lost 12 bases; unmatched junction nucleotides: 11. The CDR3 is 12 residues long. The CDR3 region is CSTITGGAGQFF. As DNA, the CDR3 is TGCAGCACCATAACAGGGGGCGCTGGGCAGTTCTTC.

The gene calls are TRBV7-9 and TRBJ1-5, with TRBD1 identical over 9 bases. The V and J ends lost 4 bases and 4 bases, in that order; junction bases with no gene match: 11. CDR1 SEHNR and CDR2 FQNEAQ come from the germline V gene (reference sequence). CDR3 length: 17 residues. The chain's CDR3 is CASSSSGTGFGNQPQHF. CDR3 DNA: TGTGCCAGCAGCTCGTCCGGGACAGGGTTCGGAAATCAGCCCCAGCATTTT. Variable domain in full (rest from reference TRBV7-9 and TRBJ1-5): DTGVSQNPRHKITKRGQNVTFRCDPISEHNRLYWYRQTLGQGPEFLTYFQNEAQLEKSRLLSDRFSAERPKGSFSTLEIQRTEQGDSAMYLCASSSSGTGFGNQPQHFGDGTRLSIL.

This chain links TRBV5-1 with TRBJ2-2, with 11 bases aligning to TRBD2. Germline CDR1 SGHRS, CDR2 YFSETQ. The CDR3 is made up of 18 amino acids. Germline trimming cut 2 bases from V and 3 bases from J; bases unmatched to any gene: 9. CDR3 loop: CASSFLSGTSGYTGELFF. CDR3 nucleotide sequence: TGCGCCAGCAGCTTCCTAAGTGGGACTAGCGGTTACACCGGGGAGCTGTTTTTT.

This clone was recorded only once. CDR3 sequence: CASSGVSVLAEQFF. As DNA, the CDR3 is TGTGCCAGCAGTGGAGTCTCCGTACTAGCTGAGCAGTTCTTC. The chain carries TRBV2 and TRBJ2-1; D may be TRBD2 (6 bases). V gave up 4 bases and J gave up 9 bases, with 16 bases separating them. This CDR3 has 14 amino acids. Germline values: CDR1 SNHLY, CDR2 FYNNEI.

The chain is built from TRBV2 and TRBJ1-2, with D possibly matching TRBD1 (6 bases). CDR1 SNHLY and CDR2 FYNNEI come from the germline V gene. Trimming took 9 bases from V and 5 from J, leaving 13 bases between them. CDR3 length equals 12 residues. CDR3 in DNA: TGTGCCAGGATCGAGACAGGATATGGCTACACCTTC. The encoded protein is CARIETGYGYTF.